This record concerns one TCR beta chain sequence. Its antigen has not been determined. No base quality values were provided; no much bigger clone lies one nucleotide off. Using the deep immunoSEQ assay, multiplex PCR amplified TCR CDR3 regions from genomic DNA. Extracted genomic DNA from each cell subset was distributed evenly across all wells of several immunoSEQ 96-well plates, and each plate was treated as a replicate. For sorted subsets, roughly 0.2 ug genomic DNA, equal to tens of thousands of T cell genomes, was loaded into each replicate PCR. The purified libraries were quantified using a Qubit 3.0 fluorometer, sized with a Bioanalyzer 2100, and then quantified again using the KAPA Library Quantification kit. Each immunoSEQ 96-well plate was sequenced on its own single-read 150-cycle Illumina NextSeq 550 flow cell. On the study's bioinformatics: Because only junctional sequences without quality scores were contained in the immunoSEQ output, filtering matching that applied to full-length reads could not be performed. Sequences were annotated with PyIR, a Python wrapper for IgBLAST v1.9, using IMGT germline references to assign V/J genes and CDR3. Any read was removed if the V/J assignment was weak (E-value above 1e-6), the CDR3 was missing, or the read contained stop codons, out-of-frame junctions, or ambiguous translated residues. V3J clonotypes were defined by identical inferred V gene, J gene, and CDR3 amino acid sequence. The percentage overlap between two repertoires was calculated by dividing the number of shared unique clonotypes by the size of the smaller repertoire. Three approaches were used to assess repertoire richness: RTK rarefaction, the Chao1 estimator, and Recon v2.1 estimates of unobserved clonotypes. For all TCRbeta clonotypes obtained by the gDNA method from a handful of donors, generation probabilities were computed with OLGA. Imported from immuneACCESS, the table was reduced by TCRdb to in-frame sequences with V and J called. These copies leave out some clones; in studies compared against another copy, an unresolved V gene accounts for under half, and the cause of the remainder is not known. Clonal size and the V and J genes are those of that table, whereas D and trimming came from the DNA. The sample table contains about 2.3 million clones; only one count was recorded for around 93% of them. Of the sample, 0.3% to 0.4% is held by the ten largest clones.

The donors were healthy, HIV-negative adults with no recently reported acute infections or vaccinations. All donors were Caucasian adults living in Nashville, Tennessee, USA. CD4+ T cells were enriched through magnetic negative selection, after which naive cells were positively selected on CD45RA and the remaining negative fraction served as the memory subset. After blood collection by leukapheresis, PBMCs were isolated using Ficoll-Histopaque density gradient centrifugation and then cryopreserved in the vapor phase of liquid nitrogen. Analytical flow cytometry was used to check the purity and quantity of each magnetically sorted T cell population. Genomic DNA was isolated from each sorted fraction and quantified by UV absorbance on a Nanodrop 2000c. This specimen belongs to a study of shared clonotypes between healthy human individuals (dated by TCRdb to about 2020). At the level of the whole study: The cohort comprised two women and a few men aged 18 to 49 years. For each donor, three plates each were used for CD4 naive and CD4 memory, two plates were used for CD8 naive, and one plate was used for CD8 memory. The study deeply sequenced blood TCR repertoires of about 5 healthy adults to estimate repertoire size and the extent of clonotype sharing between individuals. To increase sequencing depth and limit assay-specific biases, different laboratories used diverse techniques to prepare libraries and sequence TCR repertoires. Per donor, leukapheresis produced somewhere between about 0.9 and 9 billion PBMCs.

V ends up 3 bases short and J 5 bases short, with an unmatched junction base count of 9. The CDR3 spans 15 residues, from the cysteine through the phenylalanine. The CDR3 DNA has 45 bases and is translated from base 1. The germline V gene yields SGHRS for CDR1 and YFSETQ for CDR2. Study-wide conclusions, independent of this receptor: The genetic and exposure-history diversity represented was limited by the small number of donors. Higher generation probabilities were observed for clonotypes shared by all four sorted-subset donors than for non-shared clonotypes. Based on pairwise subsampling, the degree of clonotype sharing among donors was expected to be affected by sequencing depth. Sharing across a few donors was observed for about 5% of naive CD4, 3% to 3.5% of naive CD8, 2% to 2.5% of memory CD4, and about 0.4% of memory CD8 clonotypes. Even with the large sequencing depth, rarefaction of the sorted-subset datasets indicated that sequencing was incomplete. Naive subsets generally had larger estimated clonotype richness than memory subsets. Sampling was restricted to blood, and TCR repertoires in tissues likely differ from the TCR repertoires found in blood.

This receptor was identified in a man aged 18 to 29 in good health. Some clones in this sample may be carry-over from other donors' samples. The chain joins TRBV5-1 to TRBJ1-2; 8 junctional bases match TRBD1. The sequenced sample consisted of naive CD4+ T cells from PBMCs. In light of the paper, this sample's cell subset or site label describes: CD45RA+ positively selected. The CDR3 protein is CASSSDPQGAYGYTF. Read as DNA, the sequence is TGCGCCAGCAGCTCCGATCCCCAGGGGGCGTATGGCTACACCTTC.